A selection of T cell receptor beta chains follows, all from one sample in a study of CD8 T cells in ankylosing spondylitis. TCRdb redid the calling of the 5' RACE reads with MiXCR, one entry per CDR3 protein. The top ten clones hold 0.9% to 1.2% of a sample with some 350,000 distinct CDR3 sequences, roughly 14% of them seen once. The specimen sequenced was blood, either unsorted or a sorted T cell fraction (not recorded which). The receptor set was obtained from a male donor with ankylosing spondylitis or in good health (not recorded which). Each CDR3 is given with its conserved first and last residue. A D gene is named only where the DNA matches it firmly. The listing skips clone size in some rows; elsewhere it reads once, few, many or a size class.

V,J,size,D,CDR3,DNA
TRBV20-1,TRBJ1-1,few,.,CSFPGSGNTEAFF,TGCAGTTTCCCGGGCTCCGGGAACACTGAAGCTTTCTTT
TRBV5-8,TRBJ1-2,few,.,CASSKGRDYGYTF,TGTGCCAGCAGCAAAGGACGAGACTATGGCTACACCTTC
TRBV12-3/TRBV12-4,TRBJ2-1,few,.,CASSFPHVGGSMNEQFF,TGTGCCAGCAGTTTCCCGCATGTAGGGGGTTCGATGAATGAGCAGTTCTTC
TRBV5-1,TRBJ1-2,few,.,CASSLDNDGYTF,TGCGCCAGCAGCTTGGACAACGACGGCTACACCTTC
TRBV6-1,TRBJ1-5,few,TRBD1,CAVRPTGRLYQPQHF,TGTGCCGTCAGGCCGACAGGGCGCCTATATCAGCCCCAGCATTTT
TRBV5-6,TRBJ1-2,many,.,CASSFYLGPIPNYGYTF,TGTGCCAGCAGCTTCTACCTCGGTCCAATCCCAAACTATGGCTACACCTTC
TRBV11-3,TRBJ2-2,few,TRBD2,CASSWTSGNTGELFF,TGTGCCAGCAGTTGGACTAGCGGGAACACCGGGGAGCTGTTTTTT
TRBV10-3,TRBJ2-1,few,.,CAISLGRINEQFF,TGTGCCATCAGTTTAGGTCGGATCAATGAGCAGTTCTTC
TRBV3-1,TRBJ1-2,few,.,CASSQDWRGVNYGYTF,TGTGCCAGCAGCCAAGACTGGAGAGGGGTTAACTATGGCTACACCTTC
TRBV20-1,TRBJ2-1,few,.,CSALSDTYNEQFF,TGCAGTGCTCTTAGCGATACCTACAATGAGCAGTTCTTC
TRBV18,TRBJ2-5,.,TRBD1,CASSPRTTGGYQETQYF,TGTGCCAGCTCACCCAGAACGACAGGGGGCTACCAAGAGACCCAGTACTTC
TRBV12-3/TRBV12-4,TRBJ2-3,.,TRBD2,CASSLGGGRAGDTQYF,TGTGCCAGCAGTTTAGGTGGCGGGAGGGCCGGAGATACGCAGTATTTT
TRBV11-2,TRBJ2-2,.,.,CASTPGRNTGELFF,TGTGCCAGCACCCCCGGAAGAAACACCGGGGAGCTGTTTTTT
TRBV11-2,TRBJ2-1,few,.,CASSLHREGNEQFF,TGTGCCAGCAGCTTGCACCGAGAGGGCAATGAGCAGTTCTTC
TRBV29-1,TRBJ1-3,few,TRBD1,CSVDVGQTGNTIYF,TGCAGCGTTGATGTGGGACAGACTGGAAACACCATATATTTT
TRBV4-1,TRBJ2-7,.,.,CASSPRGGRTYEQYF,TGCGCCAGCAGCCCACGAGGAGGGCGGACCTACGAGCAGTACTTC
TRBV5-1,TRBJ1-4,many,.,CASSLEGSTNEKLFF,TGCGCCAGCAGCTTGGAAGGGTCCACTAATGAAAAACTGTTTTTT
TRBV5-5,TRBJ2-1,few,.,CASSHMASGFGEQFF,TGTGCCAGCAGCCATATGGCTAGTGGGTTTGGCGAGCAGTTCTTC
TRBV5-1,TRBJ2-2,.,.,CASSWGTANTGELLF,TGCGCCAGCAGCTGGGGGACGGCGAACACCGGGGAGCTGCTTTTT
TRBV10-3,TRBJ1-1,.,TRBD1,CAIRKGQANTEAFF,TGTGCCATCAGAAAGGGACAGGCTAACACTGAAGCTTTCTTT
TRBV5-1,TRBJ2-1,.,TRBD2,CASSLPPPSGRGNEQFF,TGCGCCAGCAGCCTCCCACCCCCTAGCGGGAGAGGTAATGAGCAGTTCTTC
TRBV7-9,TRBJ2-1,few,TRBD1,CASSRDRGNYNEQFF,TGTGCCAGCAGCCGCGACAGGGGAAATTACAATGAGCAGTTCTTC
TRBV12-5,TRBJ1-3,.,.,CASVGLSSSSGNTIYF,TGTGCTAGTGTTGGACTTTCCAGTAGCTCTGGAAACACCATATATTTT
TRBV6-5,TRBJ2-2,few,.,CASSYSMLFGSGAGELFF,TGTGCCAGCAGTTACTCGATGTTGTTCGGGTCGGGGGCCGGGGAGCTGTTTTTT
TRBV28,TRBJ2-7,.,.,CASSFRDAAYEQYF,TGTGCCAGCAGTTTCCGGGACGCCGCCTACGAGCAGTACTTC
TRBV20-1,TRBJ2-3,few,.,CSARGGTYAPDTQYF,TGCAGTGCTAGAGGGGGGACCTATGCCCCAGATACGCAGTATTTT
TRBV11-3,TRBJ2-1,.,.,CASTASGAFRNEQFF,TGTGCCAGCACCGCTTCGGGGGCCTTTAGGAATGAGCAGTTCTTC
TRBV3-1,TRBJ2-3,.,.,CASSQGRGTADTQYF,TGTGCCAGCAGCCAAGGCCGCGGAACCGCCGATACGCAGTATTTT
TRBV11-2,TRBJ2-1,many,TRBD2,CASSLLPSGEREQFF,TGTGCCAGCAGCTTGTTACCTAGCGGGGAAAGGGAGCAGTTCTTC